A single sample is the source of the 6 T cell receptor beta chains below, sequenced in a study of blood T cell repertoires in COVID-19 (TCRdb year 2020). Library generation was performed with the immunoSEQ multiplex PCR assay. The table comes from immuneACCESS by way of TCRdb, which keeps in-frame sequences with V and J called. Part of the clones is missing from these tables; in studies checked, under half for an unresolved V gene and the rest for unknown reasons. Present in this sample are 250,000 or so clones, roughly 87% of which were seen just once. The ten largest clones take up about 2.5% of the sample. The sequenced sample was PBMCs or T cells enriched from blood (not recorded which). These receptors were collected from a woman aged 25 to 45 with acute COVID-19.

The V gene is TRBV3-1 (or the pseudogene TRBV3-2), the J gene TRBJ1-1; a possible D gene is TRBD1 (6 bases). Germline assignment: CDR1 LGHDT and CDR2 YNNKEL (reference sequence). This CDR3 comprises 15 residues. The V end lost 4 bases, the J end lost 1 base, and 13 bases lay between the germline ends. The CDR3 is CASSPWTDRNTEAFF. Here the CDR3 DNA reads TGTGCCAGCAGCCCCTGGACAGATCGGAACACTGAAGCTTTCTTT.

As DNA, the CDR3 is TGTGCCAGCAACAAACTACCAACCTTAACCACTGAAGCTTTCTTT. Translation gives CASNKLPTLTTEAFF. The chain joins TRBV14 to TRBJ1-1; no definite D call. The CDR3 has 15 amino acids. Germline loops: CDR1 SGHDN, CDR2 FVKESK. V lost 7 bases and J lost 4, with 19 bases in between.

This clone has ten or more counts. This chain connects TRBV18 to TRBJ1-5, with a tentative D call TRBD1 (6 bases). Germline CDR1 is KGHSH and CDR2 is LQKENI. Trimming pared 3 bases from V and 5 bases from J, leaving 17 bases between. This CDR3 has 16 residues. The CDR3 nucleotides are TGTGCCAGCTCACCGCTTGACGGACAGCCATATCAGCCCCAGCATTTT. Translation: CASSPLDGQPYQPQHF.

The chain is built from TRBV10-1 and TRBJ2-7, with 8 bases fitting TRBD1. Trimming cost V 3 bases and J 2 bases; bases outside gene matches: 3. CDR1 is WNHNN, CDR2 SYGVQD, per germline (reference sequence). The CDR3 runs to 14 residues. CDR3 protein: CASSESGQAYEQYF. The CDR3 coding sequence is TGCGCCAGCAGTGAATCGGGACAGGCCTACGAGCAGTACTTC.

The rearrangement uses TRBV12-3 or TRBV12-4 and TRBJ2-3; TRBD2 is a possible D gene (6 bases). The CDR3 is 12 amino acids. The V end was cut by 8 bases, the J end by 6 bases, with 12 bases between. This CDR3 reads CASGGVADTQYF. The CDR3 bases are TGTGCCAGCGGCGGGGTTGCGGATACGCAGTATTTT.

The CDR3 reads CASTLRAWETQYF. In nucleotides, the CDR3 is TGTGCCAGCACCTTGAGGGCTTGGGAGACCCAGTACTTC. V is TRBV6-5 and J is TRBJ2-5; possible D gene TRBD2, 5 bases. Germline CDR1 reads MNHEY; CDR2 reads SVGAGI. The CDR3 spans 13 residues. V was shortened by 7 bases and J by 5 bases, with 14 bases between the two germline ends.